What follows describes a single T cell receptor beta chain. This clone occurred once. Its antigen target is currently unknown. Base qualities are not recorded, but no much larger clone differs from it by a single base. This sample stems from a study of blood T cell repertoires in COVID-19 (dated by TCRdb to 2018 to 2020). Broadly, across the study: Samples covering the acute and convalescent phases of COVID-19 were provided by collaborators in the United States, Italy and Spain. A freely available public database, intended as a resource for researchers studying the immune response to SARS-CoV-2, is where the repertoires were released. The material from the prospective study consisted of cDNA or gDNA derived from T cells, B-cell-depleted T cells, or PBMCs. Sample metadata almost always included a de-identified subject ID, COVID-19 status, age in years and sex. HLA class I and class II types, where available, came from metadata supplied by the sample provider rather than from assay-based typing. Deeply sampled blood TCRbeta repertoires from subjects exposed to, actively infected with, or recovered from COVID-19 were included in the dataset. The samples were drawn from two sources: the first 160 participants of the ongoing ImmuneRACE study, and 1,254 subjects contributed by 6 global collaborators. The study at large found these results: The quantity of clinical and demographic metadata differed by source and by participant and was supplied without curation.

Enrolling through a virtual design, the prospective study's participants ranged in age from about 18 to 100 years and lived across 24 United States geographic areas. Cohort assignment in the prospective study relied on participant-reported clinical history from a screening survey and a study questionnaire. ImmuneRACE Cohort 3 recovered participants were defined by two consecutive negative NP/OP PCR tests, healthcare professional clearance, or symptom resolution. In the prospective study, whole blood, serum and a nasopharyngeal or oropharyngeal swab were collected from each participant by mobile phlebotomists. Additional blood draws and questionnaires over an approximately 2-month period could optionally be provided by prospective study participants. Before DNA extraction, prospective study blood samples were shipped either frozen or at room temperature. The immunoSEQ Assay, a bias-controlled multiplex PCR, was used to amplify TCRbeta CDR3 regions from genomic DNA. The source study handled its data this way. Nucleated cell counts per sample were estimated from amplification of reference gene primers within the assay. Sequence reads were collapsed and filtered to measure the absolute abundance of every unique TCRbeta CDR3 rearrangement. For each sample, productive Simpson clonality was calculated as the square root of Simpson's diversity index across productive rearrangements. The clones in this table, taken by TCRdb from immuneACCESS, are in-frame only. Not every clone is retained; where verified, under half of the shortfall comes from an unresolved V gene, and the cause of the rest is unknown. V and J calls and clone size come straight from that table; D and trimming were deduced from the DNA. This sample lists 300,000 or so clones; more than 90% were detected once. The ten largest make up 2.6% of the sample.

Reading the germline V gene gives CDR1 LGHNA and CDR2 YNFKEQ. Germline trimming: 3 bases from V, 4 bases from J; junction bases outside gene matches: 5. From the cysteine through the phenylalanine, the CDR3 covers 15 amino acids. Left in the record is the CDR3 DNA by itself, 45 bases read in frame from the first base. This sequence originates from a man in his sixties who had recovered from COVID-19. Sequenced material: PBMCs or T cells enriched from blood (not recorded which). Here the chain combines TRBV4-2 and TRBJ2-7; 11 middle bases align to TRBD1. The CDR3 protein sequence reads: CASSHRTGGPYEQYF. The DNA sequence is given as TGTGCCAGCAGCCATCGGACAGGGGGCCCGTACGAGCAGTACTTC.